This is a list of T cell receptor beta chains from one sample in a study of glioma-infiltrating T cells. TCRdb re-analysed the multiplex PCR reads in MiXCR, keeping a single row per CDR3 protein. Of about 140,000 distinct CDR3 sequences in the sample, 30% to 40% were seen once. What was sequenced was glioma tissue, nonneoplastic brain tissue, or PBMCs (not recorded which). The receptors stem from a human donor with low-grade glioma or glioblastoma, undergoing nonglioma brain surgery, or in good health (not recorded which). CDR3s include the opening cysteine and the closing phenylalanine or tryptophan. Each record gives: clone size, V gene, CDR3 protein. Size is stated for part of the rows, as once, few or many counts, or as a class when the clone is expanded.

- | TRBV19 | CASSLAGDNEQFF
few | TRBV4-1 | CASSQRGGTFNYGYTF
- | TRBV11-1 | CASSFIGQAYNEKFF
- | TRBV2 | CASRLDRAGYTF
- | TRBV27 | CASSLFGAYEQYF
- | TRBV27 | CASRGLGGYTF
- | TRBV11-2 | CASSLLGAADTQYF
- | TRBV15 | CATSRSLAYTDTQYF
few | TRBV12-3/TRBV12-4 | CASSLAPSGRVDEQFF
- | TRBV5-1 | CASSFMTSEADTQYF
many | TRBV6-1 | CASRTSRNTGELFF
- | TRBV6-1 | CASSRDPGAEAFF
few | TRBV7-6 | CASSLRSADWGLNTEAFF
- | TRBV4-1 | CASSQVSSEAYEQYF